The 13 T cell receptor beta chains below were found in one sample sequenced in a study of graft-versus-host responses after intestinal transplantation. Antigen specificity for these receptors is unknown. Sequencing was performed with immunoSEQ multiplex PCR; in TCRdb, only in-frame clones are kept and a portion is missing. Of 96,000 or so clones in the sample, roughly 90% were seen once. Sequenced material: unstimulated CD4+ T cells sorted from spleen or lymph node cells, taken before intestinal transplant. These receptors were obtained from a human donor who received an intestinal transplant.

This clone was counted only a few times. The chain joins TRBV19 to TRBJ1-6; 8 bases map to TRBD1. The CDR3 has 15 residues. Germline loops: CDR1 LNHDA, CDR2 SQIVND (reference sequence). V was clipped by 4 bases and J by 10 bases; unmatched bases: 9. The DNA for the CDR3 is TGTGCCAGTAGTAGGACAGGGCGCAAAGAGTCACCCCTCCACTTT. Amino acid sequence: CASSRTGRKESPLHF.

The rearrangement links TRBV7-9 to TRBJ2-1; the D gene is possibly TRBD2 (6 bases). The V end was cut by 4 bases, the J end by 5 bases, with 15 bases between. The CDR3 loop spans 15 amino acids. Germline V gene sequence: CDR1 SEHNR, CDR2 FQNEAQ (reference sequence). The CDR3 DNA sequence: TGTGCCAGCAGCTGGGGGTCTAGCGCAAACAATGAGCAGTTCTTC. Translated: CASSWGSSANNEQFF. Filled out from reference TRBV7-9 and TRBJ2-1, the complete variable domain reads DTGVSQNPRHKITKRGQNVTFRCDPISEHNRLYWYRQTLGQGPEFLTYFQNEAQLEKSRLLSDRFSAERPKGSFSTLEIQRTEQGDSAMYLCASSWGSSANNEQFFGPGTRLTVL.

V usage is TRBV6-5 and J usage is TRBJ1-2; possible D gene TRBD1, 6 bases. The V end was cut by 6 bases, the J end by 1 base, with 12 bases between. Germline V CDR1 and CDR2: MNHEY, SVGAGI. This CDR3 spans 14 amino acids. In DNA form, the CDR3 reads TGTGCCAGCAGCACGGGCAGGGGTAACTATGGCTACACCTTC. It yields the protein CASSTGRGNYGYTF.

This chain connects TRBV5-1 to TRBJ2-3; 10 positions agree with TRBD2. Trimming removed 3 bases from V and 6 bases from J; junction bases left unmatched: 10. Germline V gene lookup returns CDR1 SGHRS and CDR2 YFSETQ. The CDR3 has 16 amino acids. CDR3 region: CASSSILAGRGDTQYF. Here the CDR3 DNA reads TGCGCCAGCAGCTCTATACTAGCGGGACGCGGGGATACGCAGTATTTT.

The rearrangement uses TRBV5-6 and TRBJ2-7, with D perhaps TRBD2 (6 bases). Germline assignment: CDR1 SGHDT and CDR2 YYEEEE. The CDR3 sequence is 13 residues long. Trimming shortened V by 4 bases and J by 4 bases, and 12 bases separated the two germline ends. This CDR3 is CASSRGTFYEQYF. In DNA, the CDR3 is TGTGCCAGCAGCCGGGGGACCTTTTACGAGCAGTACTTC.

The chain joins TRBV6-5 to TRBJ1-5, with no clear D. Trimming took off 6 bases at V and 7 bases at J, with 10 bases between the two ends. There are 12 residues in the CDR3. Germline-derived CDR1 and CDR2 are MNHEY and SVGAGI. The CDR3 region is CASRLKWQPQHF. As DNA, the CDR3 is TGTGCCAGCAGACTGAAGTGGCAGCCCCAGCATTTT.

The chain joins TRBV6-1 to TRBJ1-2; 7 bases agree with TRBD1. The ends lost 6 bases at V and 3 bases at J; junction bases unmatched: 10. This CDR3 has 15 amino acids. Germline V CDR1 and CDR2: MNHNS, SASEGT. This CDR3 reads CASSSNRGTDYGYTF. Here the CDR3 DNA reads TGTGCCAGCAGCTCTAACCGGGGGACAGACTATGGCTACACCTTC.

The table lists this clone with a few counts. The chain is built from TRBV19 and TRBJ1-1, with D possibly matching TRBD1 (6 bases). Per germline, CDR1 LNHDA and CDR2 SQIVND (reference sequence). Trimming removed 3 bases at V and 5 bases at J, with 16 bases between. CDR3 length: 15 amino acids. CDR3 residues: CASSIRGGGGTEAFF. In DNA, the CDR3 is TGTGCCAGTAGTATTCGGGGGGGCGGAGGGACTGAAGCTTTCTTT. The whole variable domain, remainder taken from reference TRBV19 and TRBJ1-1, is DGGITQSPKYLFRKEGQNVTLSCEQNLNHDAMYWYRQDPGQGLRLIYYSQIVNDFQKGDIAEGYSVSREKKESFPLTVTSAQKNPTAFYLCASSIRGGGGTEAFFGQGTRLTVV.

This chain links TRBV27 with TRBJ1-4; D call uncertain. Germline CDR1 reads MNHEY; CDR2 reads SMNVEV (reference sequence). V dropped 0 bases and J dropped 0 bases, with 8 bases sitting between them. This CDR3 has 16 residues. This CDR3 is CASSLSISATNEKLFF. Here the CDR3 DNA reads TGTGCCAGCAGTTTATCAATCAGTGCAACTAATGAAAAACTGTTTTTT.

This rearrangement joins TRBV5-6 to TRBJ2-5; D is perhaps TRBD1 (6 bases). The V end lost 4 bases, the J end lost 0 bases, and 16 bases lay between the germline ends. The CDR3 is 16 amino acids. Germline lookup yields CDR1 SGHDT and CDR2 YYEEEE. The CDR3 loop reads CASSRTARGYQETQYF. CDR3 nucleotide sequence: TGTGCCAGCAGCCGGACAGCGAGGGGGTACCAAGAGACCCAGTACTTC.

The chain carries TRBV18 and TRBJ1-2; D uncertain. Germline CDR1 and CDR2: KGHSH and LQKENI. The CDR3 sequence is 16 residues long. The V and J ends lost 3 bases and 0 bases respectively, with 14 bases between them. CDR3 coding DNA: TGTGCCAGCTCACCGAGTGGGCAGGTACCTAACTATGGCTACACCTTC. Protein sequence: CASSPSGQVPNYGYTF.

The CDR3 loop reads CASSLRHGGGTEAFF. Here the CDR3 DNA reads TGTGCCAGCAGCCTCAGACATGGAGGAGGGACTGAAGCTTTCTTT. The chain is built from TRBV4-2 and TRBJ1-1; no reliable D call. The CDR3 is 15 residues long. Germline V lookup: CDR1 LGHNA, CDR2 YNFKEQ. Deletions cut 4 bases from V and 5 bases from J, with 17 bases between.

This chain uses TRBV10-1 with TRBJ2-3, with 10 bases fitting TRBD1. The CDR3 sequence is 17 residues long. V shed 4 bases, J shed 3 bases, and the junction held 10 bases outside the gene matches. Germline CDR1 and CDR2: WNHNN and SYGVQD (reference sequence). This CDR3 reads CASSAFDRDRGTDTQYF. CDR3 in DNA: TGCGCCAGCAGTGCATTCGACCGGGACAGGGGAACAGATACGCAGTATTTT.